What follows are 23 T cell receptor beta chains derived from one specimen sequenced in a study of T cell responses to AZD1222 COVID-19 vaccine. Assay used: immunoSEQ multiplex PCR; TCRdb lists only in-frame clones, some missing. Here the sample spans some 180,000 clones, roughly nine tenths being singletons. Sequences were derived from peripheral blood, sampled 28 days after the second AZD1222 dose. These receptors were collected from an adult who received the AZD1222 COVID-19 vaccine.

V usage is TRBV4-3 and J usage is TRBJ1-2, with 10 bases matching TRBD1. Germline loops: CDR1 LGHNA, CDR2 YSLEER. The junction had 4 bases not matched to a gene; V was cut back by 3 bases and J by 3 bases. The CDR3 spans 15 residues. The CDR3 sequence is CASSHPGTGDYGYTF. The DNA for the CDR3 is TGCGCCAGCAGCCACCCCGGGACAGGGGACTATGGCTACACCTTC.

The genes are TRBV27 and TRBJ2-5; 13 bases are a match to TRBD2. Germline V gene data show CDR1 as MNHEY and CDR2 as SMNVEV (reference sequence). There are 17 residues in the CDR3. J was trimmed by 2 bases and V by 3 bases; bases with no gene match: 6. CDR3 in amino acids: CASSFSGLAGAQETQYF. CDR3 DNA: TGTGCCAGCAGTTTCTCAGGACTAGCGGGGGCTCAAGAGACCCAGTACTTC.

This rearrangement joins TRBV12-5 to TRBJ2-7; a possible D gene is TRBD1 (5 bases). The CDR3 is 14 residues long. Germline CDR1 and CDR2: LGHNT and FRNRAP. Trimming took 6 bases from V and 7 from J, leaving 19 bases between them. The chain's CDR3 is CASGGKGMLGEQYF. In nucleotides, the CDR3 is TGTGCTAGTGGGGGAAAGGGGATGCTTGGGGAGCAGTACTTC. The full variable domain, completed using reference TRBV12-5 and TRBJ2-7, is DARVTQTPRHKVTEMGQEVTMRCQPILGHNTVFWYRQTMMQGLELLAYFRNRAPLDDSGMPKDRFSAEMPDATLATLKIQPSEPRDSAVYFCASGGKGMLGEQYFGPGTRLTVT.

The chain combines TRBV14 with TRBJ2-3; D might be TRBD2 (5 bases). This CDR3 contains 17 residues. CDR1 SGHDN and CDR2 FVKESK come from the germline V gene. Trimming left V 1 base short and J 6 bases short, with 20 bases between. The CDR3 reads CASSQGHRGPGLDTQYF. The CDR3 DNA reads TGTGCCAGCAGCCAAGGTCACCGTGGACCGGGGTTGGATACGCAGTATTTT. Filled out from reference TRBV14 and TRBJ2-3, the complete variable domain reads EAGVTQFPSHSVIEKGQTVTLRCDPISGHDNLYWYRRVMGKEIKFLLHFVKESKQDESGMPNNRFLAERTGGTYSTLKVQPAELEDSGVYFCASSQGHRGPGLDTQYFGPGTRLTVL.

The genes are TRBV14 and TRBJ2-5, with 7 positions matching TRBD2. The germline CDR1 and CDR2 sequences are SGHDN and FVKESK. The V gene end was trimmed by 1 base and the J gene end by 2 bases; junction bases not matched to a gene: 1. The CDR3 extends over 14 amino acids. This chain's CDR3 is CASSQASGQETQYF. The CDR3 DNA reads as TGTGCCAGCAGCCAAGCTAGCGGACAAGAGACCCAGTACTTC. The full variable domain, rest sourced from reference TRBV14 and TRBJ2-5, is EAGVTQFPSHSVIEKGQTVTLRCDPISGHDNLYWYRRVMGKEIKFLLHFVKESKQDESGMPNNRFLAERTGGTYSTLKVQPAELEDSGVYFCASSQASGQETQYFGPGTRLLVL.

The chain employs TRBV7-8 and TRBJ2-7; D unresolved. The CDR3 contains 13 residues. Trimming stripped 2 bases from V and 2 bases from J, with 7 bases between. Germline V gene sequence: CDR1 SGHVS, CDR2 FQNEAQ. As DNA, the CDR3 is TGTGCCAGCAGCTTAACCTCAGCCTACGAGCAGTACTTC. It codes for CASSLTSAYEQYF.

The chain carries TRBV15 and TRBJ1-4; D perhaps matches TRBD1 (6 bases). Germline V CDR1 and CDR2: LNHNV, YYDKDF (reference sequence). V was cut by 9 bases and J by 4 bases, with 18 bases left in between. The CDR3 sequence is 15 residues long. In DNA form, the CDR3 reads TGTGCCACAACCGGGACAAGGGGGAATAATGAAAAACTGTTTTTT. Encoded protein: CATTGTRGNNEKLFF. The entire variable domain, with the rest obtained from reference TRBV15 and TRBJ1-4, is as follows: DAMVIQNPRYQVTQFGKPVTLSCSQTLNHNVMYWYQQKSSQAPKLLFHYYDKDFNNEADTPDNFQSRRPNTSFCFLDIRSPGLGDTAMYLCATTGTRGNNEKLFFGSGTQLSVL.

The rearrangement links TRBV2 to TRBJ2-3; D ambiguous. Trimming shortened V by 3 bases and J by 2 bases, and 6 bases separated the two germline ends. The germline gives CDR1 SNHLY, CDR2 FYNNEI. CDR3 length: 13 amino acids. In DNA form, the CDR3 reads TGTGCCAGCAGTGATGGGAACACAGATACGCAGTATTTT. Translated, it gives CASSDGNTDTQYF.

The chain couples TRBV6-2 or TRBV6-3 to TRBJ1-2; D is undetermined. CDR1 is MNHEY, CDR2 SVGEGT, per germline. The CDR3 consists of 12 residues. The germline V and J ends were trimmed by 2 bases and 5 bases, with 6 bases remaining between them. The CDR3 protein is CASSYGPYGYTF. Here the CDR3 DNA reads TGTGCCAGCAGTTACGGGCCTTATGGCTACACCTTC.

The V and J genes are TRBV19 and TRBJ1-1; D is undetermined. CDR1 and CDR2 from the germline V gene are LNHDA and SQIVND (reference sequence). The CDR3 is 15 amino acids. With 3 bases removed from V and 3 bases from J, the gap between germline ends came to 14 bases. The chain's CDR3 is CASSMSHFGDTEAFF. The CDR3 coding sequence is TGTGCCAGTAGTATGTCTCACTTTGGCGACACTGAAGCTTTCTTT.

The chain carries TRBV14 and TRBJ2-2; tentative D call: TRBD1 (5 bases). The germline V and J ends were trimmed by 7 bases and 8 bases, with 23 bases remaining between them. The CDR3 totals 16 residues. Germline lookup yields CDR1 SGHDN and CDR2 FVKESK. DNA of the CDR3: TGTGCCAGCAACCAGGCCGGACACCTTTCTCCGGGGGAGCTGTTTTTT. Its translation is CASNQAGHLSPGELFF. Full variable domain (outside the CDR3, taken from reference TRBV14 and TRBJ2-2): EAGVTQFPSHSVIEKGQTVTLRCDPISGHDNLYWYRRVMGKEIKFLLHFVKESKQDESGMPNNRFLAERTGGTYSTLKVQPAELEDSGVYFCASNQAGHLSPGELFFGEGSRLTVL.

This clone was counted a single time. The genes are TRBV2 and TRBJ2-3; D possibly matches TRBD1 or TRBD2 (5 bases each). Between the trimmed V and J ends, which lost 4 bases and 0 bases, there was a span of 11 bases. The germline gives CDR1 SNHLY, CDR2 FYNNEI. The CDR3 spans 15 residues. CDR3 DNA: TGTGCCAGCAGTGTAATGGGGGTTAGCACAGATACGCAGTATTTT. Translated, it gives CASSVMGVSTDTQYF. Drawing the rest from reference TRBV2 and TRBJ2-3, the complete variable domain is EPEVTQTPSHQVTQMGQEVILRCVPISNHLYFYWYRQILGQKVEFLVSFYNNEISEKSEIFDDQFSVERPDGSNFTLKIRSTKLEDSAMYFCASSVMGVSTDTQYFGPGTRLTVL.

This chain uses TRBV6-5 with TRBJ2-3; 10 nucleotides agree with TRBD1. Per germline, CDR1 MNHEY and CDR2 SVGAGI. This CDR3 spans 15 amino acids. The trim removed 7 bases at V and 3 bases at J, leaving 7 bases unmatched. This CDR3 is CASIDRGRITDTQYF. Written as DNA, the CDR3 is TGTGCCAGCATAGACAGGGGGCGTATTACAGATACGCAGTATTTT.

The chain links TRBV6-4 to TRBJ1-2, with 7 bases matching TRBD1. CDR3 length: 16 residues. CDR1 and CDR2 from the germline V gene are MRHNA and SNTAGT. The ends lost 2 bases at V and 7 bases at J; junction bases unmatched: 13. CDR3 region: CASSDAGHRGSGGYTF. CDR3 coding DNA: TGTGCCAGCAGTGACGCCGGTCACAGGGGATCGGGTGGCTACACCTTC.

The table lists this clone with a few counts. The chain carries TRBV10-1 and TRBJ1-2; no clear D. There are 13 residues in the CDR3. The V gene lost 2 bases and the J gene lost 3 bases, with 7 bases spanning the gap. Looked up from germline, CDR1 is WNHNN and CDR2 is SYGVQD (reference sequence). CDR3 nucleotide sequence: TGCGCCAGCAGTGAGAATAGGGACTATGGCTACACCTTC. Its protein product is CASSENRDYGYTF.

Points on this clone: Within the sample, other DNA sequences also encode this same CDR3. The chain combines TRBV18 with TRBJ2-5, with D maybe TRBD1 (5 bases). The germline V gene has CDR1 KGHSH and CDR2 LQKENI. The CDR3 consists of 13 residues. Trimming pared 1 base from V and 5 bases from J, leaving 8 bases between. The CDR3 loop reads CASSPQGRETQYF. In DNA form, the CDR3 reads TGTGCCAGCTCACCACAGGGGCGGGAGACCCAGTACTTC.

The chain links TRBV2 to TRBJ1-1; 7 bases line up with TRBD1. The CDR3 extends over 14 amino acids. Trimming took 3 bases from V and 11 from J; bases not matched to a gene: 12. Germline CDR1 is SNHLY and CDR2 is FYNNEI. This CDR3 is CASSEYGTAAGAFF. In DNA form, the CDR3 reads TGTGCCAGCAGTGAGTATGGGACAGCCGCGGGGGCTTTCTTT.

V is TRBV16 and J is TRBJ2-7, with 12 bases identical to TRBD1. CDR3 length: 14 amino acids. V lost 4 bases, J lost 6 bases, and 4 bases stayed unmatched. The germline gives CDR1 KGHSY, CDR2 FQNENV. The CDR3 DNA follows: TGTGCCAGCAGCCTGGGGACAGGGGGCGGCGAGCAGTACTTC. Its protein product is CASSLGTGGGEQYF.

The rearrangement joins TRBV6-5 to TRBJ1-1; weak D call: TRBD1 (5 bases). Trimming shortened V by 5 bases and J by 0 bases, and 13 bases separated the two germline ends. The germline V gene has CDR1 MNHEY and CDR2 SVGAGI. This CDR3 has 15 residues. The CDR3 nucleotides are TGTGCCAGCAGTCGGCACAGGTCCGTGAACACTGAAGCTTTCTTT. Its translation is CASSRHRSVNTEAFF.

The CDR3 region has the DNA TGCGCCAGCAGCTTGGTGGGGGCCAGCACTGAAGCTTTCTTT. Translation gives CASSLVGASTEAFF. The rearrangement uses TRBV5-1 and TRBJ1-1, with D possibly being TRBD1 (6 bases). Per the germline V gene, CDR1 is SGHRS and CDR2 is YFSETQ. V lost 0 bases and J lost 4, with 10 bases in between. The CDR3 is 14 amino acids.

This clone was seen a few times. V and J are TRBV6-5 and TRBJ1-2, with D unclear. This CDR3 has 15 amino acids. Germline V lookup: CDR1 MNHEY, CDR2 SVGAGI. V dropped 2 bases and J dropped 8 bases, with 18 bases sitting between them. CDR3 coding DNA: TGTGCCAGCAGTTACACGGGCCAATCCTTCGGGGGCTACACCTTC. Residues: CASSYTGQSFGGYTF.

This clone appeared a single time. The chain has TRBV19 and TRBJ1-6; 7 bases are shared with TRBD1. V gave up 6 bases and J gave up 8 bases; unmatched junction bases: 4. This CDR3 contains 13 residues. Germline-derived CDR1 and CDR2 are LNHDA and SQIVND (reference sequence). The CDR3 nucleotides are TGTGCCAGTAGCCGGGACAGAGATTCACCCCTCCACTTT. Encoded protein: CASSRDRDSPLHF. Together with reference TRBV19 and TRBJ1-6, the CDR3 gives the full variable domain: DGGITQSPKYLFRKEGQNVTLSCEQNLNHDAMYWYRQDPGQGLRLIYYSQIVNDFQKGDIAEGYSVSREKKESFPLTVTSAQKNPTAFYLCASSRDRDSPLHFGNGTRLTVT.

In the case of this clone: The same CDR3 can be traced to other DNA sequences in this sample. This chain joins TRBV30 and TRBJ1-2, with TRBD1 matching over 8 bases. V was pared by 3 bases and J by 6 bases, with 6 bases of the junction left unmatched. CDR3 length: 13 amino acids. Germline lookup yields CDR1 GTSNPN and CDR2 SVGIG (reference sequence). In DNA form, the CDR3 reads TGTGCCTGGAGCCGACAGGGGAGGGATGGCTACACCTTC. It specifies CAWSRQGRDGYTF. Full variable domain (outside the CDR3, taken from reference TRBV30 and TRBJ1-2): SQTIHQWPATLVQPVGSPLSLECTVEGTSNPNLYWYRQAAGRGLQLLFYSVGIGQISSEVPQNLSASRPQDRQFILSSKKLLLSDSGFYLCAWSRQGRDGYTFGSGTRLTVV.